Listed below are T cell receptor beta chains from one sample, sequenced in a study of blood T cell repertoires in COVID-19. Using immunoSEQ multiplex PCR, the repertoire was profiled, and TCRdb retains in-frame clones only, with some absent. This table holds some 330,000 clones, over 80% found once. Sequenced material: PBMCs or T cells enriched from blood (not recorded which). The receptors originated from a man between 25 and 39 years old who had recovered from COVID-19. CDR3s include the opening cysteine and the closing phenylalanine or tryptophan. D genes are given only for firm matches. Size values are once, few and many counts, or a class for expanded clones, and some rows have none.

V	size	J	D	DNA	CDR3
TRBV3-1/TRBV3-2	NA	TRBJ1-2	TRBD1	TGTGCCAGCAGCCTAAATACAGGGGCCGGCTACACCTTC	CASSLNTGAGYTF
TRBV5-1	NA	TRBJ2-3	TRBD2	TGCGCCAGCAGCTTAGAAACCGGGGGGGATACGCAGTATTTT	CASSLETGGDTQYF
TRBV11-2	NA	TRBJ1-6	TRBD1	TGTGCCAGCAGCCCGACAGGGCGACATAATTCACCCCTCCACTTT	CASSPTGRHNSPLHF
TRBV7-9	NA	TRBJ1-3	TRBD1	TGTGCCAGCAGACAACAGGGGACTGGAAACACCATATATTTT	CASRQQGTGNTIYF
TRBV7-8	few	TRBJ1-2	NA	TGTGCCAGCAGCTTGTGGGGGACAACCAAGAACTATGGCTACACCTTC	CASSLWGTTKNYGYTF
TRBV7-8	NA	TRBJ2-5	TRBD2	TGTGCCAGCAGCTATAGCGGGGGGGATCAAGAGACCCAGTACTTC	CASSYSGGDQETQYF
TRBV4-1	NA	TRBJ1-6	NA	TGCGCCAGCAGCCAAAAAGTCAGGGTAAGTTCACCCCTCCACTTT	CASSQKVRVSSPLHF
TRBV19	NA	TRBJ2-7	NA	TGTGCCAGTAGTAGAGGGATTAGTACCTACGAGCAGTACTTC	CASSRGISTYEQYF
TRBV5-4	NA	TRBJ1-2	TRBD1	TGTGCCAGCAGCTTGACGGGACAGGGGCCTCCTGGCTACACCTTC	CASSLTGQGPPGYTF
TRBV7-2	NA	TRBJ2-3	TRBD2	TGTGCCAGCAGCTTACGGGTAGCGGGGGGCACAGATACGCAGTATTTT	CASSLRVAGGTDTQYF
TRBV5-1	NA	TRBJ2-2	TRBD2	TGCGCCAGCAGCTTGGTTAGCGGGGACACCGGGGAGCTGTTTTTT	CASSLVSGDTGELFF
TRBV5-5	NA	TRBJ2-3	TRBD1	TGTGCCAGCAGCTTACAGGGGGGCACAGATACGCAGTATTTT	CASSLQGGTDTQYF
TRBV19	NA	TRBJ2-1	NA	TGTGCCAGTAGTATCCTTGGGAGCTCCTACAATGAGCAGTTCTTC	CASSILGSSYNEQFF
TRBV2	NA	TRBJ2-7	NA	TGTGCCAGCAGTGTATCGAGACTCCCCTCCTACGAGCAGTACTTC	CASSVSRLPSYEQYF
TRBV7-7	NA	TRBJ2-7	TRBD2	TGTGCCAGCAGCTTAGGGGAGGGCTCCTACGAGCAGTACTTC	CASSLGEGSYEQYF
TRBV5-1	NA	TRBJ2-5	TRBD1	TGCGCCAGCAGCACCGCACAGGGGCACCAAGAGACCCAGTACTTC	CASSTAQGHQETQYF